This T cell receptor (beta chain) originates from a study of CD4 T cells in relation to SARS-CoV-2 and coronaviruses. V lost 4 bases, J lost 5 bases, and 5 bases lay in between. This CDR3 contains 12 residues. Germline-derived CDR1 and CDR2 are KGHSH and LQKENI. Profiling relied on immunoSEQ multiplex PCR, and the TCRdb table lists in-frame clones only, not all of them. The repertoire consists of approximately 40,000 clones, with over 65% occurring once and the leading ten covering about 2.8%. This clone was observed once. The antigen is not known. The V call is TRBV18, the J call TRBJ2-2; no reliable D call. The sequence was collected from an adult with COVID-19. The sequencing input was memory CD4+ T cells from PBMCs, cultured in vitro. CDR3 bases: TGTGCCAGCTCACGTAGGACCGGGGAGCTGTTTTTT. Amino acid sequence: CASSRRTGELFF.